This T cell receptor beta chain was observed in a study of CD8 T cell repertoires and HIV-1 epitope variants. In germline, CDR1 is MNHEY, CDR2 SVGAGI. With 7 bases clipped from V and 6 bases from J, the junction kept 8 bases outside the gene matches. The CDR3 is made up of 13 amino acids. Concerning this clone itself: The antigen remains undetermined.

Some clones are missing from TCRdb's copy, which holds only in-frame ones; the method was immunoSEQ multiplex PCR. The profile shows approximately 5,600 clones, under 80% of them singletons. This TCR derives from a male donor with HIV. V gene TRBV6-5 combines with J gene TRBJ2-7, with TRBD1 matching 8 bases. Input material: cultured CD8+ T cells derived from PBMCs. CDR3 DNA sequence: TGTGCCAGCACCAGGACAGGGACCGGCGAGCAGTACTTC. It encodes CASTRTGTGEQYF.